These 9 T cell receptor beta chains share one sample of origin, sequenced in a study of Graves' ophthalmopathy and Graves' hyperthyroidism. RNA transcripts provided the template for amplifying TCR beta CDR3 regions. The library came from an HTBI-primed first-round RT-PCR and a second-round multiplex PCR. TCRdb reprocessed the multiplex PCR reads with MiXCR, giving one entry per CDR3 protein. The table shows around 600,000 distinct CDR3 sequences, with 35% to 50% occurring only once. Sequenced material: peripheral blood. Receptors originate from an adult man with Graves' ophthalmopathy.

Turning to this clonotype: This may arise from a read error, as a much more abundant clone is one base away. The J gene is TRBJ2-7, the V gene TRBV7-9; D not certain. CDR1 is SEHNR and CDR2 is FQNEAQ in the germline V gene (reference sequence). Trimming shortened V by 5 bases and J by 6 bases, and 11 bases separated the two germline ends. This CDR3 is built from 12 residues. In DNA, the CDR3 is TGTGCCAGCAGCCTCAAGGGTGGCGAGCAGTACTTC. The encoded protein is CASSLKGGEQYF.

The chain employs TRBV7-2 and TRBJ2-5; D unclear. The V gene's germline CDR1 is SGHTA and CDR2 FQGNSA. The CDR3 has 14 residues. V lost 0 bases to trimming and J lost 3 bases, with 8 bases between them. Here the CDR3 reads CASSLAQAEETQYF. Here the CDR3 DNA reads TGTGCCAGCAGCTTAGCTCAGGCAGAAGAGACCCAGTACTTC.

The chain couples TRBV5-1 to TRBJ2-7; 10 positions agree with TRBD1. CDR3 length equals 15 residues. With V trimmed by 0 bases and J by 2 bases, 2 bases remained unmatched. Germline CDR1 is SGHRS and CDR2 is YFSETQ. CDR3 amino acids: CASSLGTGGAYEQYV. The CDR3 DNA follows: TGCGCCAGCAGCTTGGGGACAGGGGGAGCCTACGAGCAGTACGTC.

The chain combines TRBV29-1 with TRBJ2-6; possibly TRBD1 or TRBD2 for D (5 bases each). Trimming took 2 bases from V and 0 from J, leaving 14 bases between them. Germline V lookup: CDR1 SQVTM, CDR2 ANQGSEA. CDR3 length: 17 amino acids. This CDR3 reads CSVEMGDGGSGANVLTF. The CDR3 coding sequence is TGCAGCGTTGAAATGGGGGATGGTGGCTCTGGGGCCAACGTCCTGACTTTC.

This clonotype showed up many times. As DNA, the CDR3 is TGTGCCAGCAGCGTAGCTCAGGACTCTGGAAACACCATATATTTT. Translated: CASSVAQDSGNTIYF. The rearrangement links TRBV9 to TRBJ1-3; no firm D call. Germline V CDR1 and CDR2: SGDLS, YYNGEE. The germline V and J ends were trimmed by 0 bases and 0 bases, with 7 bases remaining between them. The CDR3 covers 15 residues. The full variable domain, in which reference TRBV9 and TRBJ1-3 provide the parts outside the CDR3, is DSGVTQTPKHLITATGQRVTLRCSPRSGDLSVYWYQQSLDQGLQFLIQYYNGEERAKGNILERFSAQQFPDLHSELNLSSLELGDSALYFCASSVAQDSGNTIYFGEGSWLTVV.

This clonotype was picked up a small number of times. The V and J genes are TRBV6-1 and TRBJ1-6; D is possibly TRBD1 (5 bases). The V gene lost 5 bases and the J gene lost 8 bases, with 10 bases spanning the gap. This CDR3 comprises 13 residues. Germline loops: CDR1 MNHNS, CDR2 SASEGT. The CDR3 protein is CASSSRDYSPLHF. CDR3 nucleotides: TGTGCCAGCAGTTCCCGGGACTATTCACCCCTCCACTTT.

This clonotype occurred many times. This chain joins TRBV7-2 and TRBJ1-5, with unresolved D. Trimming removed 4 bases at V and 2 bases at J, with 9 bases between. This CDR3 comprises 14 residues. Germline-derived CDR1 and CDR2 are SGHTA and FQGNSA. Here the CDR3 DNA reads TGTGCCAGCAGCTCGGAAGCGGGCAATCAGCCCCAGCATTTT. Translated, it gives CASSSEAGNQPQHF.

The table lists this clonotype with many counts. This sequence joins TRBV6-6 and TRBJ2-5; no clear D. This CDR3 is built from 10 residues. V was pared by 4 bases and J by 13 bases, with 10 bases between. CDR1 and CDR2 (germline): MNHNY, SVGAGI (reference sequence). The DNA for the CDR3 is TGTGCCAGCAGTTCGACAAAAGGGTACTTC. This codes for CASSSTKGYF.

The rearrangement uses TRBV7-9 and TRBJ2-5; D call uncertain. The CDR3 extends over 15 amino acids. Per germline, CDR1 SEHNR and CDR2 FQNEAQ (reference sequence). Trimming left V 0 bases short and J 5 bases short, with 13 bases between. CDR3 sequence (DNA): TGTGCCAGCAGCTTAGCGGCCCCGGGCGTGGAGACCCAGTACTTC. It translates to CASSLAAPGVETQYF.